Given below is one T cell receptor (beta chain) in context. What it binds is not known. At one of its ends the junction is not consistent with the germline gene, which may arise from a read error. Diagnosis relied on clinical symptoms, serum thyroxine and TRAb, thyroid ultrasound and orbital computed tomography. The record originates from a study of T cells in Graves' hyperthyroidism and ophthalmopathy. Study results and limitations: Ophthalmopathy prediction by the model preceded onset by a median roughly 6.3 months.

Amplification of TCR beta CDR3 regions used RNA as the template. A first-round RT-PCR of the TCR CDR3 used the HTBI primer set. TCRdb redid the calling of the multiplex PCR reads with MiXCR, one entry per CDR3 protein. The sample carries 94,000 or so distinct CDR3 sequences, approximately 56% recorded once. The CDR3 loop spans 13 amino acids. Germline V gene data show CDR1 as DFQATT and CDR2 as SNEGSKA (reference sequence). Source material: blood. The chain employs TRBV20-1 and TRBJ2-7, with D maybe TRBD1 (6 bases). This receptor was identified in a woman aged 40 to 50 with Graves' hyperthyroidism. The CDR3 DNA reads TGCAGTGCTAGACAGGGGAGCTACGGGGAGCTGTACTTC. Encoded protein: CSARQGSYGELYF.